This T cell receptor beta chain was profiled in a study of shared clonotypes between healthy human individuals. The method was immunoSEQ multiplex PCR; TCRdb's version includes in-frame clones alone and lacks a portion of them. The data contain roughly 760,000 clones, around 72% of them singletons. With 6 bases clipped from V and 4 bases from J, the junction kept 5 bases outside the gene matches. The CDR3 is 14 residues long. The V gene's germline CDR1 is MDHEN and CDR2 SYDVKM. As regards this clone: The sample contains more than one DNA sequence encoding this CDR3.

The chain is built from TRBV28 and TRBJ2-5; 10 nucleotides match TRBD1. This TCR was sampled from a woman in her twenties or thirties in good health. What was sequenced was memory CD4+ T cells sorted from blood. The subset was: CD45RA-negative fraction. The CDR3 coding sequence is TGTGCCAGCAGCCGGACAGGGGGTGGAGAGACCCAGTACTTC. It encodes CASSRTGGGETQYF. The full variable domain, its missing parts supplied by reference TRBV28 and TRBJ2-5, is DVKVTQSSRYLVKRTGEKVFLECVQDMDHENMFWYRQDPGLGLRLIYFSYDVKMKEKGDIPEGYSVSREKKERFSLILESASTNQTSMYLCASSRTGGGETQYFGPGTRLLVL.